Shown below are 23 T cell receptor beta chains from a single sample sequenced in a study of beta chain features in type 1 diabetes. Reverse transcribing all isolated RNA meant expressed TCRB transcripts were sequenced. Using immunoSEQ multiplex PCR, the repertoire was profiled, and TCRdb retains in-frame clones only, with some absent. In the table there are about 360,000 clones, 10% to 15% of which are singletons. The sequenced sample consisted of naive CD4+ T cells from blood. Source of these receptors: a man younger than 30 in good health.

This sequence joins TRBV4-3 and TRBJ2-7, with unresolved D. Germline loops: CDR1 LGHNA, CDR2 YSLEER. The CDR3 is made up of 15 amino acids. V was pared by 0 bases and J by 1 base, with 10 bases between. In nucleotides, the CDR3 is TGCGCCAGCAGCCAAGAATCCAGGAAATCCTACGAGCAGTACTTC. Translated, it gives CASSQESRKSYEQYF.

The chain combines TRBV7-2 with TRBJ2-5, with TRBD2 matching over 9 bases. This CDR3 has 15 residues. Germline V gives CDR1 SGHTA, CDR2 FQGNSA. Trimming at V came to 1 base and at J to 5 bases, leaving 5 bases not matched to a gene. The CDR3 DNA sequence: TGTGCCAGCAGCTTAGAGGCGGGAGGGTGGGAGACCCAGTACTTC. Translated, it gives CASSLEAGGWETQYF.

This clone has more than one count but fewer than ten. This chain uses TRBV7-9 with TRBJ2-3, with 11 positions matching TRBD2. The V and J ends lost 5 bases and 2 bases, in that order; junction bases with no gene match: 3. The CDR3 has 15 residues. Germline V gene lookup returns CDR1 SEHNR and CDR2 FQNEAQ (reference sequence). The CDR3 sequence is CASSELAGVTDTQYF. CDR3 nucleotides: TGTGCCAGCAGCGAACTAGCGGGAGTCACAGATACGCAGTATTTT.

This clone was counted a few times. This chain joins TRBV27 and TRBJ2-7; D is uncertain. The V end was cut by 3 bases, the J end by 2 bases, with 11 bases between. Germline CDR1 and CDR2: MNHEY and SMNVEV (reference sequence). The CDR3 totals 14 residues. The DNA for the CDR3 is TGTGCCAGCAGTTTCCAGACTGGTCCCTACGAGCAGTACTTC. Encoded protein: CASSFQTGPYEQYF.

The chain is built from TRBV28 and TRBJ1-2; a weak D match, TRBD1 (6 bases). V lost 3 bases and J 0 bases, leaving 11 bases between the germline ends. This CDR3 contains 15 residues. Germline lookup yields CDR1 MDHEN and CDR2 SYDVKM. Here the CDR3 DNA reads TGTGCCAGCAGTTTCCAGGGGCCATCTAACTATGGCTACACCTTC. Translated, it gives CASSFQGPSNYGYTF.

This clone was detected a few times. The chain employs TRBV5-4 and TRBJ2-1; 11 positions match TRBD2. Trimming cost V 4 bases and J 3 bases; bases outside gene matches: 9. This CDR3 has 17 residues. Germline CDR1 SGHNT, CDR2 YYREEE (reference sequence). The DNA of the CDR3 is TGTGCCAGCAGCCCCGGAATGGGACTAGCGGACTACAATGAGCAGTTCTTC. Amino acid sequence: CASSPGMGLADYNEQFF.

The table lists this clone with a few counts. The gene calls are TRBV21-1 and TRBJ2-7; TRBD2 is the table's D call, not checked against the DNA. TRBV21-1 is noted as a pseudogene. CDR3 size: 17 residues. CDR3 sequence: CASSKDRLAGSSYEQYF. The CDR3 DNA reads as TGTGCCAGCAGCAAGGATCGACTAGCGGGGAGCTCCTACGAGCAGTACTTC.

J is TRBJ1-6 and V is TRBV15; D is unresolved. This CDR3 is 16 amino acids long. V lost 0 bases to trimming and J lost 5 bases, with 11 bases between them. CDR1 LNHNV and CDR2 YYDKDF come from the germline V gene (reference sequence). The CDR3 nucleotides are TGTGCCACCAGCAGAGATCTGGCAGGCCATAATTCACCCCTCCACTTT. Translating gives CATSRDLAGHNSPLHF. Complete variable domain (other parts from reference TRBV15 and TRBJ1-6): DAMVIQNPRYQVTQFGKPVTLSCSQTLNHNVMYWYQQKSSQAPKLLFHYYDKDFNNEADTPDNFQSRRPNTSFCFLDIRSPGLGDTAMYLCATSRDLAGHNSPLHFGNGTRLTVT.

The V and J genes are TRBV7-9 and TRBJ2-5, with no clear D. CDR3 length: 13 amino acids. The germline gives CDR1 SEHNR, CDR2 FQNEAQ (reference sequence). The V and J ends lost 4 bases and 7 bases respectively, with 13 bases between them. The CDR3 DNA reads TGTGCCAGCAGCTCTACGGCCTCGGGGACCCAGTACTTC. Translated, it gives CASSSTASGTQYF.

There are a few counts of this clone. The genes are TRBV4-3 and TRBJ1-1; D may be TRBD1 (5 bases). CDR3 length equals 14 residues. Trimming pared 0 bases from V and 6 bases from J, leaving 11 bases between. Germline V CDR1 and CDR2: LGHNA, YSLEER. CDR3 sequence: CASSQEGRAAEAFF. The CDR3, as DNA: TGCGCCAGCAGCCAAGAGGGCAGGGCGGCTGAAGCTTTCTTT.

This clone was seen a few times. J is TRBJ2-1 and V is TRBV6-5; 11 bases align to TRBD2. The CDR3 spans 15 residues. V dropped 5 bases and J dropped 5; count of bases not matched to a gene: 5. Germline V gene lookup returns CDR1 MNHEY and CDR2 SVGAGI. For the CDR3, the DNA is TGTGCCAGCAGTACACTAGCGGGAGCCCACAATGAGCAGTTCTTC. This gives the protein CASSTLAGAHNEQFF.

The J gene is TRBJ2-1, the V gene TRBV19, with a weak D call TRBD1 (5 bases). V lost 1 base, J lost 5 bases, and 9 bases lay in between. The germline V gene has CDR1 LNHDA and CDR2 SQIVND (reference sequence). CDR3 length: 14 residues. The CDR3 DNA sequence: TGTGCCAGTAGTATAGCCAGGGCCAACAATGAGCAGTTCTTC. This gives the protein CASSIARANNEQFF.

This chain joins TRBV30 and TRBJ2-7, with 10 bases that match TRBD1. The length of the CDR3 is 11 residues. The ends lost 8 bases at V and 6 bases at J; junction bases unmatched: 4. Germline V gene data show CDR1 as GTSNPN and CDR2 as SVGIG (reference sequence). The CDR3 DNA is TGTGCCGGGGACAGGGGTAGCGAGCAGTACTTC. Translated: CAGDRGSEQYF.

This clone has only a few counts. The chain is built from TRBV6-6 and TRBJ2-2; 11 bases fit TRBD1. Trimming at V came to 6 bases and at J to 6 bases, leaving 3 bases not matched to a gene. The CDR3 has 14 residues. The germline V gene encodes CDR1 MNHNY and CDR2 SVGAGI (reference sequence). The CDR3 DNA reads as TGTGCCAGCAGCGGACAGGGGGCGGCCGGGGAGCTGTTTTTT. Amino acids: CASSGQGAAGELFF.

The chain recombines TRBV7-9 with TRBJ1-4; 8 positions agree with TRBD1. V was clipped by 5 bases and J by 6 bases; unmatched bases: 8. The CDR3 has 15 residues. In germline, CDR1 is SEHNR, CDR2 FQNEAQ (reference sequence). CDR3 protein: CASSRRQGMDEKLFF. In DNA form, the CDR3 reads TGTGCCAGCAGCCGACGACAGGGGATGGATGAAAAACTGTTTTTT.

This clone has more than one count but fewer than ten. The V and J genes are TRBV5-1 and TRBJ2-7; 8 bases line up with TRBD1. Germline loops: CDR1 SGHRS, CDR2 YFSETQ. This CDR3 contains 15 residues. With V trimmed by 0 bases and J by 3 bases, 5 bases remained unmatched. The CDR3 here is CASSLGTGRVYEQYF. CDR3 in DNA: TGCGCCAGCAGCTTGGGGACAGGGCGGGTCTACGAGCAGTACTTC.

This clone was observed a few times. The V call is TRBV7-9, the J call TRBJ1-3; maybe TRBD1 (6 bases). CDR3 length: 16 residues. From germline, CDR1 is SEHNR and CDR2 FQNEAQ (reference sequence). The V end lost 3 bases, the J end lost 1 base, and 13 bases lay between the germline ends. The CDR3 protein is CASSFPGGRSGNTIYF. The CDR3 DNA sequence: TGTGCCAGCAGCTTCCCGGGGGGGCGATCTGGAAACACCATATATTTT.

This clone was counted between two and nine times. The chain has TRBV7-9 and TRBJ2-7; TRBD1 matches at 9 bases. This CDR3 spans 16 amino acids. CDR1 and CDR2 from the germline V gene are SEHNR and FQNEAQ (reference sequence). The V and J ends lost 5 bases and 3 bases, in that order; junction bases with no gene match: 11. The CDR3 bases are TGTGCCAGCAGCCCAGGAGGGTGGACAGGGGACTACGAGCAGTACTTC. The encoded protein is CASSPGGWTGDYEQYF.

The chain employs TRBV28 and TRBJ1-4; TRBD1 matches 8 bases. In germline, CDR1 is MDHEN, CDR2 SYDVKM. J lost 7 bases, V lost 6 bases, and 7 bases had no gene match. The CDR3 has 14 amino acids. The CDR3 loop reads CASSPRGLREKLFF. The DNA for the CDR3 is TGTGCCAGCAGCCCCAGGGGGCTCCGTGAAAAACTGTTTTTT.

CDR3 bases: TGTGCCAGCTCACCATCTACGGGAGCGAACACTGAAGCTTTCTTT. This sequence encodes CASSPSTGANTEAFF. The chain uses TRBV18 and TRBJ1-1, with D uncertain. The CDR3 consists of 15 residues. CDR1 and CDR2 from the germline V gene are KGHSH and LQKENI. The V gene lost 2 bases and the J gene lost 1 base, with 11 bases spanning the gap.

The rearrangement links TRBV5-6 to TRBJ1-6; D unresolved. There are 12 residues in the CDR3. The ends were cut back, 2 bases at V and 8 bases at J, with 5 bases in the middle. Germline V gene sequence: CDR1 SGHDT, CDR2 YYEEEE. Here the CDR3 DNA reads TGTGCCAGCAGCTTCGGGGATTCACCCCTCCACTTT. This sequence encodes CASSFGDSPLHF.

This clone was seen a handful of times. V and J are TRBV28 and TRBJ2-1, with TRBD1 matching over 7 bases. The CDR3 contains 18 residues. Germline CDR1 and CDR2: MDHEN and SYDVKM. The V and J ends lost 5 bases and 2 bases, in that order; junction bases with no gene match: 15. CDR3 sequence reads: CASSSHRTDRAPYNEQFF. In nucleotides, the CDR3 is TGTGCCAGCAGTAGCCATAGGACAGACAGGGCCCCCTACAATGAGCAGTTCTTC.

The sample holds a few counts of this clone. The V call is TRBV6-5, the J call TRBJ1-6; D ambiguous. The V and J ends lost 4 bases and 10 bases respectively, with 5 bases between them. Germline assignment: CDR1 MNHEY and CDR2 SVGAGI. CDR3 length equals 11 residues. CDR3: CASSSGSPLHF. CDR3 DNA sequence: TGTGCCAGCAGTTCCGGGTCACCCCTCCACTTT.